The following is a T cell receptor (beta chain) sequence with its context. What it recognizes is unknown. TCRdb itself ran the 5' RACE reads through MiXCR, one entry per CDR3 protein. The repertoire holds some 270,000 distinct CDR3 sequences, with approximately 8.3% as singletons. This entry comes from a study of identical twins. Trimming cost V 0 bases and J 6 bases, with 15 bases left between them. This CDR3 has 16 amino acids. Study-level results: Beta out-of-frame sequences showed weaker excess sharing between twins. For zero-insertion analyses, partial confounding could come from invariant MAIT and iNKT cells. It was out-of-frame TCR alpha sharing in monozygotic twins that models underestimated.

The data also belong to a second study, concerning yellow fever vaccine responses in identical twins. That work contributes: Reportedly, twins showed a vaccine T cell response that looked partly convergent and partly personalized.

The sequenced material came from CD8+ T cells sorted from blood. This receptor was obtained from a woman aged 18 to 35 in good health. The J gene is TRBJ2-1, the V gene TRBV12-3 or TRBV12-4; TRBD2 might be the D (6 bases). The DNA of the CDR3 is TGTGCCAGCAGTTTAGCGATCCCGGCGGGGTCCAATGAGCAGTTCTTC. It is translated as CASSLAIPAGSNEQFF.